This T cell receptor (beta chain) was identified in a study of OX40 agonist ivuxolimab in advanced cancers. The data were produced by immunoSEQ multiplex PCR, yet TCRdb's version contains in-frame clones alone and is incomplete. The profile covers about 84,000 clones, with 75% to 90% appearing a single time and around 0.21% taken by the ten largest. This sample comprised CD4+ or CD8+ T cells sorted from blood, obtained in a trial of the OX40 agonist ivuxolimab. The TCR originated in an adult with an advanced solid tumor such as melanoma, head and neck, liver or kidney cancer.

This CDR3 reads CASSQEGWLATYNEQFF. The CDR3 DNA is TGTGCCAGCAGCCAAGAGGGTTGGCTAGCGACCTACAATGAGCAGTTCTTC. The chain links TRBV14 to TRBJ2-1; perhaps TRBD2 as D (6 bases). V gave up 0 bases and J gave up 2 bases, with 14 bases separating them. Per the germline V gene, CDR1 is SGHDN and CDR2 is FVKESK. CDR3 length: 17 amino acids.